A selection of T cell receptor beta chains follows, all from one sample in a study of T cell responses to AZD1222 COVID-19 vaccine. Sequencing used immunoSEQ multiplex PCR; TCRdb keeps in-frame clones, though not all of them. The repertoire includes around 140,000 clones, around nine tenths of them detected once, and around 1.5% sits in the top ten. Sequencing used peripheral blood, obtained on day 0 of AZD1222 vaccination. The receptor set was obtained from an adult in good health. The CDR3 runs from the conserved cysteine through the conserved F or W. Fields, in order: J gene, clone size, D gene, V gene, CDR3 DNA, CDR3 protein. D genes are given only for firm matches. Clone size is stated in some rows and not others, as once, few, many or a class when expanded.

j_call: TRBJ2-3; clone_size: NA; d_call: NA; v_call: TRBV10-2; cdr3_nt: TGCGCCAGCAGTGAGTCGCTATGGCTAGAGGGATATCCTACGCAGTATTTT; cdr3_aa: CASSESLWLEGYPTQYF
j_call: TRBJ1-2; clone_size: NA; d_call: NA; v_call: TRBV7-9; cdr3_nt: TGTGCCAGCAGCCCCGGGTCCTATGGCTACACCTTC; cdr3_aa: CASSPGSYGYTF
j_call: TRBJ1-1; clone_size: NA; d_call: NA; v_call: TRBV29-1; cdr3_nt: TGCAGCGTTGTAAAGGGAGGGAGAGCTGAAGCTTTCTTT; cdr3_aa: CSVVKGGRAEAFF
j_call: TRBJ2-5; clone_size: once; d_call: NA; v_call: TRBV6-5; cdr3_nt: TGTGCCAGCATTTCAGGGGAAGAGACCCAGTACTTC; cdr3_aa: CASISGEETQYF
j_call: TRBJ2-1; clone_size: NA; d_call: TRBD2; v_call: TRBV18; cdr3_nt: TGTGCCAGCTCACCGAGCGTGGGGGGGTACAATGAGCAGTTCTTC; cdr3_aa: CASSPSVGGYNEQFF
j_call: TRBJ1-1; clone_size: once; d_call: NA; v_call: TRBV29-1; cdr3_nt: TGCAGCGTGTGGGGATTGGCAGTTCAGGGTAACACTGAAGCTTTCTTT; cdr3_aa: CSVWGLAVQGNTEAFF
j_call: TRBJ1-1; clone_size: NA; d_call: NA; v_call: TRBV6-5; cdr3_nt: TGTGCCAGCTTTCTGGGCTACGGCACTGAAGCTTTCTTT; cdr3_aa: CASFLGYGTEAFF
j_call: TRBJ1-3; clone_size: NA; d_call: NA; v_call: TRBV30; cdr3_nt: TGTGCCTGGAGTGGGGCTGGAAACACCATATATTTT; cdr3_aa: CAWSGAGNTIYF
j_call: TRBJ1-5; clone_size: NA; d_call: TRBD1; v_call: TRBV28; cdr3_nt: TGTGCCAGCAGTCCGGGGACAGGCGGGCATAGCAATCAGCCCCAGCATTTT; cdr3_aa: CASSPGTGGHSNQPQHF
j_call: TRBJ2-7; clone_size: NA; d_call: TRBD1; v_call: TRBV27; cdr3_nt: TGTGCCAGCAGTTTATTGTCCAGGGGGAACGAGCAGTACTTC; cdr3_aa: CASSLLSRGNEQYF
j_call: TRBJ2-5; clone_size: NA; d_call: NA; v_call: TRBV29-1; cdr3_nt: TGCAGCGTTGTGTACGTCGCCCAGTACTTC; cdr3_aa: CSVVYVAQYF
j_call: TRBJ2-1; clone_size: NA; d_call: NA; v_call: TRBV6-4; cdr3_nt: TGTGCCAGCAGTGAGCGGGATCACCCCTACAATGAGCAGTTCTTC; cdr3_aa: CASSERDHPYNEQFF
j_call: TRBJ2-1; clone_size: NA; d_call: NA; v_call: TRBV20-1; cdr3_nt: TGCAGTGCTAGTTCAGGGGCTACATCCTACAATGAGCAGTTCTTC; cdr3_aa: CSASSGATSYNEQFF
j_call: TRBJ2-2; clone_size: few; d_call: TRBD1; v_call: TRBV6-5; cdr3_nt: TGTGCCAGCAGGAAACCTACAGGGGGCACCGGGGAGCTGTTTTTT; cdr3_aa: CASRKPTGGTGELFF
j_call: TRBJ1-5; clone_size: NA; d_call: NA; v_call: TRBV4-1; cdr3_nt: TGCGCCAGCAGCCCGATTGGACAGCTCCTTCGCAATCAGCCCCAGCATTTT; cdr3_aa: CASSPIGQLLRNQPQHF
j_call: TRBJ2-3; clone_size: NA; d_call: TRBD2; v_call: TRBV5-1; cdr3_nt: TGCGCCAGCAGCCCGGAGGGGACTAGTGAGGATACGCAGTATTTT; cdr3_aa: CASSPEGTSEDTQYF
j_call: TRBJ1-3; clone_size: NA; d_call: NA; v_call: TRBV18; cdr3_nt: TGTGCCAGCTCACCCGCCGGGGGGCTGATCTCTGGAAACACCATATATTTT; cdr3_aa: CASSPAGGLISGNTIYF
j_call: TRBJ1-1; clone_size: NA; d_call: NA; v_call: TRBV28; cdr3_nt: TGTGCCAGCAGCCCCGGAGGGAACACTGAAGCTTTCTTT; cdr3_aa: CASSPGGNTEAFF
j_call: TRBJ2-5; clone_size: NA; d_call: TRBD1; v_call: TRBV7-6; cdr3_nt: TGTGCCAGCAGCCCTAGGACGGGGACAGGGTCCTTAGAGACCCAGTACTTC; cdr3_aa: CASSPRTGTGSLETQYF
j_call: TRBJ2-4; clone_size: NA; d_call: TRBD1; v_call: TRBV6-5; cdr3_nt: TGTGCCAGCAGCCCGGGACAGGACAAAAACATTCAGTACTTC; cdr3_aa: CASSPGQDKNIQYF
j_call: TRBJ1-5; clone_size: NA; d_call: NA; v_call: TRBV6-5; cdr3_nt: TGTGCCAGCAGTTTAAGGCAGCCCATTTCGGGGCAGCCCCAGCATTTT; cdr3_aa: CASSLRQPISGQPQHF
j_call: TRBJ1-5; clone_size: NA; d_call: NA; v_call: TRBV10-3; cdr3_nt: TGTGCCATCAGTGAGTCGGGTTATCAGCCCCAGCATTTT; cdr3_aa: CAISESGYQPQHF
j_call: TRBJ1-2; clone_size: NA; d_call: NA; v_call: TRBV5-1; cdr3_nt: TGCGCCAGCAGCTTGCCCGTGGGAATCTTTAACTATGGCTACACCTTC; cdr3_aa: CASSLPVGIFNYGYTF
j_call: TRBJ1-2; clone_size: NA; d_call: NA; v_call: TRBV9; cdr3_nt: TGTGCCAGCACTATGGACCCGACGGGATCCTATGACTACACCTTC; cdr3_aa: CASTMDPTGSYDYTF
j_call: TRBJ1-5; clone_size: NA; d_call: NA; v_call: TRBV30; cdr3_nt: TGTGCCTGGTCACAGGGAGGCAATCAGCCCCAGCATTTT; cdr3_aa: CAWSQGGNQPQHF
j_call: TRBJ1-2; clone_size: NA; d_call: NA; v_call: TRBV7-9; cdr3_nt: TGTGCCAGCAGCACCCAGGTTACGAGGGACTATGGCTACACCTTC; cdr3_aa: CASSTQVTRDYGYTF
j_call: TRBJ2-7; clone_size: NA; d_call: TRBD1; v_call: TRBV6-5; cdr3_nt: TGTGCCAGCAGTTACTCCGGGACAGAGTACGAGCAGTACTTC; cdr3_aa: CASSYSGTEYEQYF
j_call: TRBJ1-1; clone_size: NA; d_call: NA; v_call: TRBV10-3; cdr3_nt: TGTGCCATCAGTGAGTCGAATCGACAGAAGAACACTGAAGCTTTCTTT; cdr3_aa: CAISESNRQKNTEAFF
j_call: TRBJ2-1; clone_size: NA; d_call: NA; v_call: TRBV6-2/TRBV6-3; cdr3_nt: TGTGCCAGCAGTTACGGGGTCTACAATGAGCAGTTCTTC; cdr3_aa: CASSYGVYNEQFF
j_call: TRBJ2-7; clone_size: once; d_call: NA; v_call: TRBV11-2; cdr3_nt: TGTGCCAGCAGCTTAAATTACGAGCAGTACTTC; cdr3_aa: CASSLNYEQYF
j_call: TRBJ2-3; clone_size: NA; d_call: NA; v_call: TRBV4-1; cdr3_nt: TGCGCCAGCAGCCAAAGTGAGGGGACCACAGATACGCAGTATTTT; cdr3_aa: CASSQSEGTTDTQYF
j_call: TRBJ2-7; clone_size: NA; d_call: NA; v_call: TRBV9; cdr3_nt: TGTGCCAGCAGCGTAGGATTAGGGGTAACGGAGGGTCACGAGCAGTACTTC; cdr3_aa: CASSVGLGVTEGHEQYF
j_call: TRBJ2-5; clone_size: NA; d_call: NA; v_call: TRBV7-3; cdr3_nt: TGTGCCAGCAGCGCGACAGGACTACAAGAGACCCAGTACTTC; cdr3_aa: CASSATGLQETQYF
j_call: TRBJ2-7; clone_size: NA; d_call: NA; v_call: TRBV6-6; cdr3_nt: TGTGCCAGCAGTTACGGCGCAGTCTCCTACGAGCAGTACTTC; cdr3_aa: CASSYGAVSYEQYF
j_call: TRBJ2-1; clone_size: NA; d_call: TRBD2; v_call: TRBV10-3; cdr3_nt: TGTGCCATCAGGGAGAGGCTAGCGGGGGTGAATGAGCAGTTCTTC; cdr3_aa: CAIRERLAGVNEQFF
j_call: TRBJ2-3; clone_size: NA; d_call: TRBD1; v_call: TRBV10-1; cdr3_nt: TGCGCCAGCAGTCTCCGGGACAGGGACACAGATACGCAGTATTTT; cdr3_aa: CASSLRDRDTDTQYF
j_call: TRBJ2-1; clone_size: once; d_call: TRBD2; v_call: TRBV6-1; cdr3_nt: TGTGCCAGCAGTGAAACACTAAGACTAGCGGGAGAATTGTACAATGAGCAGTTCTTC; cdr3_aa: CASSETLRLAGELYNEQFF
j_call: TRBJ2-7; clone_size: NA; d_call: TRBD2; v_call: TRBV2; cdr3_nt: TGTGCCAGCAGTCTCGACTCCGGGACTAGCGGATTCTACGAGCAGTACTTC; cdr3_aa: CASSLDSGTSGFYEQYF
j_call: TRBJ2-7; clone_size: few; d_call: NA; v_call: TRBV6-1; cdr3_nt: TGTGCCAGCAGTGAACCAAGGGAAACCTACGAGCAGTACTTC; cdr3_aa: CASSEPRETYEQYF
j_call: TRBJ1-5; clone_size: once; d_call: NA; v_call: TRBV19; cdr3_nt: TGTGCCAGTAGTGGGTCCCTGAGCAATCAGCCCCAGCATTTT; cdr3_aa: CASSGSLSNQPQHF
j_call: TRBJ2-1; clone_size: NA; d_call: TRBD2; v_call: TRBV5-1; cdr3_nt: TGCGCCAGCAGCCTTATGGGACTAGCGGGAGCTAGCAATGAGCAGTTCTTC; cdr3_aa: CASSLMGLAGASNEQFF
j_call: TRBJ1-1; clone_size: NA; d_call: NA; v_call: TRBV18; cdr3_nt: TGTGCCAGCTCACCACAGGGAACCACTGAAGCTTTCTTT; cdr3_aa: CASSPQGTTEAFF
j_call: TRBJ2-7; clone_size: once; d_call: TRBD2; v_call: TRBV20-1; cdr3_nt: TGCAGTGCTAGTGGACTAGCTGATTCCTACGAGCAGTACTTC; cdr3_aa: CSASGLADSYEQYF
j_call: TRBJ1-6; clone_size: NA; d_call: NA; v_call: TRBV9; cdr3_nt: TGTGCCAGCAGCGTAGGCAGGTCTTATAATTCACCCCTCCACTTT; cdr3_aa: CASSVGRSYNSPLHF
j_call: TRBJ2-1; clone_size: NA; d_call: TRBD2; v_call: TRBV27; cdr3_nt: TGTGCCAGCAGTCCCGGGACTAGCGGGAGGGTCCCCGCCGATGAGCAGTTCTTC; cdr3_aa: CASSPGTSGRVPADEQFF
j_call: TRBJ2-3; clone_size: NA; d_call: NA; v_call: TRBV5-1; cdr3_nt: TGCGCCAGCAGCTTGGATCTGTATACGCAGTATTTT; cdr3_aa: CASSLDLYTQYF
j_call: TRBJ1-1; clone_size: NA; d_call: NA; v_call: TRBV12-5; cdr3_nt: TGTGCTAGTGGTTCATATACAGGTTTGAACACTGAAGCTTTCTTT; cdr3_aa: CASGSYTGLNTEAFF
j_call: TRBJ1-3; clone_size: NA; d_call: NA; v_call: TRBV2; cdr3_nt: TGTGCCAGCAGTGGGCCTCGAGGAAACACCATATATTTT; cdr3_aa: CASSGPRGNTIYF
j_call: TRBJ1-1; clone_size: NA; d_call: NA; v_call: TRBV6-5; cdr3_nt: TGTGCCAGCAGTAGGGAGGGCACTGAAGCTTTCTTT; cdr3_aa: CASSREGTEAFF
j_call: TRBJ2-7; clone_size: NA; d_call: NA; v_call: TRBV6-5; cdr3_nt: TGTGCCAGCAGTATGGGGGGGACAGGCTACGAGCAGTACTTC; cdr3_aa: CASSMGGTGYEQYF
j_call: TRBJ2-1; clone_size: NA; d_call: NA; v_call: TRBV11-3; cdr3_nt: TGTGCCAGCAGCTTAGTCTGGGACCACAATGAGCAGTTCTTC; cdr3_aa: CASSLVWDHNEQFF
j_call: TRBJ1-5; clone_size: NA; d_call: TRBD1; v_call: TRBV19; cdr3_nt: TGTGCCAGTAGTATCATATTTAGGGGGCCGGGTCAGCCCCAGCATTTT; cdr3_aa: CASSIIFRGPGQPQHF
j_call: TRBJ1-2; clone_size: NA; d_call: NA; v_call: TRBV4-1; cdr3_nt: TGCGCCAGCAGCCAAGCGGGTCCGGGAGGTAGATGGGTCTACACCTTC; cdr3_aa: CASSQAGPGGRWVYTF
j_call: TRBJ2-7; clone_size: NA; d_call: NA; v_call: TRBV18; cdr3_nt: TGTGCCAGCTCACCCCGGTCCAACAGTTATTCCTACGAGCAGTACTTC; cdr3_aa: CASSPRSNSYSYEQYF
j_call: TRBJ2-1; clone_size: NA; d_call: NA; v_call: TRBV18; cdr3_nt: TGTGCCAGCTCAAAAAACAATGAGCAGTTCTTC; cdr3_aa: CASSKNNEQFF